This TCR beta chain emerged from a study of cytomegalovirus exposure and HLA in healthy donors. PCR used 60 Vbeta primers and 13 Jbeta primers. Clones were sequenced by immunoSEQ multiplex PCR, and TCRdb holds only the in-frame ones, with some missing. The table records 150,000 to 200,000 clones, around 86% of them present only once. Sample: PBMCs. This clonotype was sampled from a girl between 2 and 10 years old in good health and CMV-seropositive.

CDR3 sequence: CASTRYTPTTEAFF. DNA for the CDR3: TGCGCCAGCACGAGGTATACGCCCACCACTGAAGCTTTCTTT. V and J are TRBV10-2 and TRBJ1-1; no definite D call. Germline V lookup: CDR1 WSHSY, CDR2 SAAADI. The CDR3 loop spans 14 amino acids. Trimming took 7 bases from V and 4 from J, leaving 16 bases between them.